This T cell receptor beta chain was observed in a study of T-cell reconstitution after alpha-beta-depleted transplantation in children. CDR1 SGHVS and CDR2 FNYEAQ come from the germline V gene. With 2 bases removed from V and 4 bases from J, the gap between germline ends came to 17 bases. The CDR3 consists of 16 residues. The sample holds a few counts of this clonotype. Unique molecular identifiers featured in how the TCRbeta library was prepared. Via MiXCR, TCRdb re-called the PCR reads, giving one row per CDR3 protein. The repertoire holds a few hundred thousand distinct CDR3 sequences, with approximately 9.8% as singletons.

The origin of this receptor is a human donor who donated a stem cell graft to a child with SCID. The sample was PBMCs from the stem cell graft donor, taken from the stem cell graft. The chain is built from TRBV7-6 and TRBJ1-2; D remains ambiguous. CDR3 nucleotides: TGTGCCAGCAGCTTATTTGCGGCAGGAGATGTCTATGGCTACACCTTC. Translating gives CASSLFAAGDVYGYTF.